This TCR beta chain emerged from a study of blood T cell dynamics during melanoma immunotherapy. Study at large: Standard first-line treatment here was pembrolizumab or nivolumab plus ipilimumab in metastatic melanoma.

The assay was immunoSEQ multiplex PCR, and TCRdb's table has in-frame clones only and misses some. The table includes about 12,000 clones, roughly nine tenths detected once. Germline lookup yields CDR1 MDHEN and CDR2 SYDVKM. The CDR3 is 12 amino acids. V was pared by 8 bases and J by 3 bases, with 2 bases of the junction left unmatched. Described time point: pre-treatment baseline. Patients had no prior systemic cancer treatment, immunosuppressants or other active cancers. Material: blood, obtained from a patient treated with checkpoint blockade. The chain is built from TRBV28 and TRBJ2-7; 9 bases map to TRBD1. The clonotype originates from a human donor with melanoma. CDR3 amino acids: CASGTGIYEQYF. DNA for the CDR3: TGTGCCAGCGGGACAGGGATCTACGAGCAGTACTTC.